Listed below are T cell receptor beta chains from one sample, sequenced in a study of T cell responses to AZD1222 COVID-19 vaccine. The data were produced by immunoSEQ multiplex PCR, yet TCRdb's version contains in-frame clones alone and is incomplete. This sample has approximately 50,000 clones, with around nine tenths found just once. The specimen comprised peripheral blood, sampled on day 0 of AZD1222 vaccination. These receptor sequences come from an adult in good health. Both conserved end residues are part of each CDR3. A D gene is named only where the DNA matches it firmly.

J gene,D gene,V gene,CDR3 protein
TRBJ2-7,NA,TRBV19,CASTKADNSYEQYF
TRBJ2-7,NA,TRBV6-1,CASSDEGGTIGPTTYEQYF
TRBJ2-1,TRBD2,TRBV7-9,CASSLIRPGLAATYNEQFF
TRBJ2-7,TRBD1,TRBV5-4,CASSGGQGAPYEQYF
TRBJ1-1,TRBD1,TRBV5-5,CASSSRGQGGLGAFF
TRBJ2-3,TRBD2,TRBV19,CASSIFLAGGTDTQYF
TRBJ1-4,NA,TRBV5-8,CASSLARGITNEKLFF
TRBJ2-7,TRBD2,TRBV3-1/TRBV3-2,CASSRGTSGRAYEQYF
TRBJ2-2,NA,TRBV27,CASSLRTLQDTGELFF
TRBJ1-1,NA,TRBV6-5,CASSYEGGNTEAFF
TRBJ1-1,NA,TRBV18,CASSRTDNTEAFF
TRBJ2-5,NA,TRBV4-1,CASSQGSAEETQYF
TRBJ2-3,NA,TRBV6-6,CASSYSTVTDTQYF
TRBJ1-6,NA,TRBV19,CASSNPTGPNSPLHF
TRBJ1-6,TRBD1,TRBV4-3,CASSQEVTGGLGSPLHF
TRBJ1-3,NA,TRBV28,CASSLWSGGRISGNTIYF
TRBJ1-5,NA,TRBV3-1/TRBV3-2,CASSQGDNQPQHF
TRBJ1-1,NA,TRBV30,CAWNIGQVNTEAFF
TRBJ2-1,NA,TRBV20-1,CSVAVYNEQFF
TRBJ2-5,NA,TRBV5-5,CASSLRLGGETQYF
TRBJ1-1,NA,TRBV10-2,CASSEQGLEAFF
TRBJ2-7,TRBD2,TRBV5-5,CASSPGLAGYSYEQYF
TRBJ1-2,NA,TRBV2,CASRLVGGGYTF
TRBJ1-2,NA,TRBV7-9,CASSLTTYSSGGYTF
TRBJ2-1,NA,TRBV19,CASSITSKNEQFF
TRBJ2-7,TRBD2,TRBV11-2,CASSSGLAGIYEQYF
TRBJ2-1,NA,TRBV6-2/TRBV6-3,CASSSGLLEGDEQFF
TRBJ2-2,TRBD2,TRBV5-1,CASSLPTGGAGELFF
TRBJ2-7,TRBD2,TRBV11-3,CASSLLAGSYEQYF
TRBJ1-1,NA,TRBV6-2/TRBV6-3,CASSYSGGMNTEAFF
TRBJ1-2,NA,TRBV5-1,CARWLRGDLGGGYTF
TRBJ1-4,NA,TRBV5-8,CASSLGSAGNEKLFF
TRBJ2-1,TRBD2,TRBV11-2,CASSSEWGGYNEQFF
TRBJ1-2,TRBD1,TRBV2,CASRTGQGAANYGYTF
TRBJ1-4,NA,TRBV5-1,CASSRRGGTNEKLFF
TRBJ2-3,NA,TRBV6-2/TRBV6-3,CASSYPPRGPTDTQYF
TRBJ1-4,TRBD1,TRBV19,CASSTGEGTNEKLFF
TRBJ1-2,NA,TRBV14,CASSQTGTPMGGYTF
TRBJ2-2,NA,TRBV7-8,CASRFAQGTGELFF
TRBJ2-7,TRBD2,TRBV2,CASSERLAGGAPSYEQYF
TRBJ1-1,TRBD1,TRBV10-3,CAISGRGQVEAFF
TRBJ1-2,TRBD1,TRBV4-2,CASSPGQGGGYTF
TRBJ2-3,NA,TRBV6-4,CASSDSTDSTDTQYF
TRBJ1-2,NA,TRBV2,CASSVFQYGYTF
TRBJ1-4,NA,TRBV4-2,CASSLAGNEEKLFF